The 18 T cell receptor beta chains below come from one sample, sequenced in a study of blood T cell repertoires in COVID-19 (TCRdb year 2020). Library method: the immunoSEQ multiplex PCR assay. TCRdb took this table from immuneACCESS and kept in-frame rearrangements with V and J called. Such tables lack part of the clones; where checked against another copy, unresolved V genes explain under half of the gap, and the rest is unexplained. Counted in this sample were about 210,000 clones; about 91% of them appeared once. More than 0.95% of the sample lies in the top ten. The source material was peripheral blood. The receptors come from a young man with acute or convalescent COVID-19.

This clone was seen repeatedly, ten times or more. The chain has TRBV5-1 and TRBJ1-3, with a possible D match to TRBD1 (5 bases). Germline CDR1 SGHRS, CDR2 YFSETQ. The CDR3 covers 16 residues. The germline V and J ends were trimmed by 2 bases and 0 bases, with 12 bases remaining between them. The CDR3 region has the DNA TGCGCCAGCAGCTTTGGGGACTTTAGCTCTGGAAACACCATATATTTT. It translates to CASSFGDFSSGNTIYF.

This rearrangement joins TRBV5-1 to TRBJ2-5, with D possibly being TRBD2 (7 bases). Trimming took 0 bases from V and 5 from J, leaving 14 bases between them. Per the germline V gene, CDR1 is SGHRS and CDR2 is YFSETQ. The CDR3 spans 15 residues. The CDR3 protein is CASSLVPGGRETQYF. The CDR3, as DNA: TGCGCCAGCAGCTTGGTTCCGGGGGGCAGGGAGACCCAGTACTTC.

The chain links TRBV28 to TRBJ1-2; D unclear. The CDR3 length is 15 residues. In germline, CDR1 is MDHEN, CDR2 SYDVKM. The V gene lost 5 bases and the J gene lost 3 bases, with 16 bases spanning the gap. The CDR3 reads CASSPAGEFYYGYTF. The CDR3 nucleotides read TGTGCCAGCAGTCCCGCCGGGGAGTTTTACTATGGCTACACCTTC.

The V call is TRBV5-1, the J call TRBJ2-7; 8 bases are shared with TRBD1. The CDR3 is 12 residues long. Germline CDR1 SGHRS, CDR2 YFSETQ. V shed 2 bases and J 6 bases; nucleotides not matched to a gene: 1. CDR3 sequence (DNA): TGCGCCAGCAGCTTAACAGGGGGCGAGCAGTACTTC. It codes for CASSLTGGEQYF.

J is TRBJ1-2 and V is TRBV14; D gene uncertain. Trimming pared 3 bases from V and 8 bases from J, leaving 10 bases between. Germline V lookup: CDR1 SGHDN, CDR2 FVKESK. CDR3 size: 12 residues. This CDR3 reads CASSHEVFGYTF. The CDR3 nucleotides read TGTGCCAGCAGCCATGAGGTATTCGGCTACACCTTC.

This CDR3 is CASSLLGGRDYEQYF. In DNA, the CDR3 is TGCGCCAGCAGCTTGTTGGGCGGGAGGGACTACGAGCAGTACTTC. This chain links TRBV5-1 with TRBJ2-7, with 9 bases aligning to TRBD2. This CDR3 contains 15 residues. J lost 3 bases, V lost 1 base, and 5 bases had no gene match. Per germline, CDR1 SGHRS and CDR2 YFSETQ.

The chain uses TRBV14 and TRBJ1-4, with 7 bases that match TRBD1. J was trimmed by 5 bases and V by 0 bases; bases with no gene match: 3. From germline, CDR1 is SGHDN and CDR2 FVKESK. The CDR3 extends over 15 amino acids. CDR3 coding DNA: TGTGCCAGCAGCCAAGATTTCAGGGGGAATGAAAAACTGTTTTTT. As protein: CASSQDFRGNEKLFF.

The chain has TRBV2 and TRBJ2-1, with 9 positions matching TRBD2. From germline, CDR1 is SNHLY and CDR2 FYNNEI. J was trimmed by 4 bases and V by 0 bases; bases with no gene match: 10. This CDR3 spans 18 amino acids. CDR3 in amino acids: CASSEAYLLAGLYNEQFF. CDR3 bases: TGTGCCAGCAGTGAAGCCTACCTTCTAGCGGGGTTATACAATGAGCAGTTCTTC.

This chain connects TRBV19 to TRBJ2-1, with a weak D call TRBD2 (6 bases). Between the trimmed V and J ends, which lost 5 bases and 0 bases, there was a span of 17 bases. The V gene's germline CDR1 is LNHDA and CDR2 SQIVND (reference sequence). The CDR3 covers 17 residues. The DNA for the CDR3 is TGTGCCAGTAGTGCGTCGGGACTTACCTCCTCCTACAATGAGCAGTTCTTC. Encoded protein: CASSASGLTSSYNEQFF.

This clone was recorded once. The chain has TRBV27 and TRBJ2-6, with D possibly matching TRBD1 (6 bases). The CDR3 runs 14 residues. V shed 5 bases and J shed 1 base, with 6 bases lying between them. Germline V CDR1 and CDR2: MNHEY, SMNVEV (reference sequence). The CDR3 sequence: CASSTGSGANVLTF. CDR3 coding DNA: TGTGCCAGCAGTACAGGGTCTGGGGCCAACGTCCTGACTTTC.

This clone has just one count. The chain combines TRBV7-6 with TRBJ2-7; TRBD1 is a possible D gene (5 bases). CDR1 is SGHVS, CDR2 FNYEAQ, per germline. The CDR3 length is 13 residues. Trimming removed 0 bases from V and 3 bases from J, with 6 bases in between. The CDR3, as DNA: TGTGCCAGCAGCTTAGCAGGGGTCTACGAGCAGTACTTC. Encoded protein: CASSLAGVYEQYF.

V gene TRBV11-2 combines with J gene TRBJ1-2; D possibly corresponds to TRBD1 (5 bases). The germline gives CDR1 SGHAT, CDR2 FQNNGV. Trimming cost V 1 base and J 7 bases, with 13 bases left between them. This CDR3 region has 14 residues. CDR3 in DNA: TGTGCCAGCAGCTTAGGGGGCTTGGTGGCTGGCTACACCTTC. It encodes CASSLGGLVAGYTF.

The rearrangement uses TRBV5-4 and TRBJ2-1, with D perhaps TRBD2 (5 bases). The germline V and J ends were trimmed by 1 base and 7 bases, with 9 bases remaining between them. Germline V CDR1 and CDR2: SGHNT, YYREEE (reference sequence). This CDR3 region has 13 residues. CDR3 nucleotide sequence: TGTGCCAGCAGCTTGCGGGATTTGAATGAGCAGTTCTTC. As protein: CASSLRDLNEQFF.

CDR3 sequence: CASSVSGQGEAFF. CDR3 coding DNA: TGTGCCAGCAGCGTATCTGGACAGGGTGAAGCTTTCTTT. This chain joins TRBV9 and TRBJ1-1; 8 bases line up with TRBD1. After removal of 1 base from V and 7 bases from J, the junction contained 3 bases not matched to a gene. This CDR3 contains 13 residues. Germline values: CDR1 SGDLS, CDR2 YYNGEE.

This clone has just one count. This chain connects TRBV7-8 to TRBJ2-1; 10 bases agree with TRBD2. There are 15 residues in the CDR3. V shed 10 bases, J shed 2 bases, and the junction held 8 bases outside the gene matches. In germline, CDR1 is SGHVS, CDR2 FQNEAQ. This chain's CDR3 is CATIRAGGAYNEQFF. CDR3 bases: TGTGCCACCATCAGAGCGGGAGGGGCCTACAATGAGCAGTTCTTC.

The chain carries TRBV28 and TRBJ1-5; D is unclear. V was pared by 7 bases and J by 5 bases, with 3 bases between. The CDR3 extends over 10 amino acids. CDR1 MDHEN and CDR2 SYDVKM come from the germline V gene. In nucleotides, the CDR3 is TGTGCCAGCACTCATCAGCCCCAGCATTTT. Its protein product is CASTHQPQHF. The entire variable domain, with the rest obtained from reference TRBV28 and TRBJ1-5, is as follows: DVKVTQSSRYLVKRTGEKVFLECVQDMDHENMFWYRQDPGLGLRLIYFSYDVKMKEKGDIPEGYSVSREKKERFSLILESASTNQTSMYLCASTHQPQHFGDGTRLSIL.

This clone was detected only once. The chain carries TRBV19 and TRBJ1-1; 7 bases are shared with TRBD1. V gave up 7 bases and J gave up 10 bases; unmatched junction bases: 18. CDR3 size: 15 residues. Germline V gene lookup returns CDR1 LNHDA and CDR2 SQIVND (reference sequence). The CDR3 DNA is TGTGCCAGTACCGTTTCTAACCAGGGGGGCGCGATAGCTTTCTTT. Residues: CASTVSNQGGAIAFF.

The V gene is TRBV7-3, the J gene TRBJ1-1, with 7 nucleotides matching TRBD1. The V segment lost 2 bases and the J segment 7 bases; nucleotides outside the gene matches: 4. The CDR3 is made up of 13 amino acids. CDR1 is SGHTA, CDR2 FQGTGA, per germline. CDR3 loop: CASSLHQGGEAFF. CDR3 sequence (DNA): TGTGCCAGCAGCTTACACCAGGGGGGTGAAGCTTTCTTT.